These 12 T cell receptor beta chains share one sample of origin, sequenced in a study of blood T cell repertoires in COVID-19. Clones were sequenced by immunoSEQ multiplex PCR, and TCRdb holds only the in-frame ones, with some missing. The sample lists 300,000 to 350,000 clones; around nine tenths were seen once. Sequenced input: PBMCs or T cells enriched from blood (not recorded which). These receptor sequences come from a woman in her twenties or thirties who had been exposed to COVID-19.

The genes are TRBV27 and TRBJ2-7; TRBD1 agrees at 7 bases. Germline loops: CDR1 MNHEY, CDR2 SMNVEV (reference sequence). The CDR3 runs 15 residues. Unmatched junction bases numbered 6, after V lost 1 base and J lost 3 bases. CDR3 sequence: CASSLFQGQSYEQYF. CDR3 nucleotides: TGTGCCAGCAGTTTATTTCAGGGACAGAGCTACGAGCAGTACTTC.

The chain links TRBV9 to TRBJ1-1; no firm D call. V lost 0 bases and J lost 6, with 18 bases in between. CDR3 length equals 16 residues. CDR1 and CDR2 (germline): SGDLS, YYNGEE. CDR3 residues: CASSVELLGRQPEAFF. As DNA, the CDR3 is TGTGCCAGCAGCGTAGAATTATTGGGGAGGCAGCCTGAAGCTTTCTTT.

This clone was detected only once. This CDR3 is CASSFGGTQYF. CDR3 coding DNA: TGTGCCAGCAGTTTTGGAGGGACCCAGTACTTC. The rearrangement joins TRBV27 to TRBJ2-5; the D gene is possibly TRBD2 (5 bases). Germline CDR1 MNHEY, CDR2 SMNVEV (reference sequence). The CDR3 runs to 11 residues. Trimming shortened V by 3 bases and J by 7 bases, and 6 bases separated the two germline ends.

The rearrangement uses TRBV18 and TRBJ1-3; D gene uncertain. This CDR3 has 16 amino acids. V lost 3 bases and J lost 0, with 12 bases in between. The germline V gene encodes CDR1 KGHSH and CDR2 LQKENI. CDR3 DNA: TGTGCCAGCTCACCTATCCAGGCCAGCTCTGGAAACACCATATATTTT. It specifies CASSPIQASSGNTIYF.

This rearrangement joins TRBV7-6 to TRBJ1-1; a weak D match, TRBD1 (5 bases). The CDR3 is 13 residues long. Trimming removed 4 bases at V and 4 bases at J, with 10 bases between. CDR1 and CDR2 from the germline V gene are SGHVS and FNYEAQ. In nucleotides, the CDR3 is TGTGCCAGCAGCTCTCAGGGTCTCACTGAAGCTTTCTTT. It encodes CASSSQGLTEAFF.

The chain is built from TRBV12-5 and TRBJ2-3; 10 nucleotides align to TRBD1. The V and J ends lost 0 bases and 5 bases, in that order; junction bases with no gene match: 5. CDR3 size: 16 residues. In germline, CDR1 is LGHNT, CDR2 FRNRAP. The CDR3 loop is CASGLVPGQGLDTQYF. The CDR3 DNA reads as TGTGCTAGTGGTTTGGTTCCGGGACAGGGGTTAGATACGCAGTATTTT.

This chain uses TRBV7-9 with TRBJ2-7, with D maybe TRBD1 (7 bases). Germline V lookup: CDR1 SEHNR, CDR2 FQNEAQ (reference sequence). CDR3 size: 17 residues. The V end was cut by 5 bases, the J end by 6 bases, with 26 bases between. The CDR3 DNA sequence: TGTGCCAGCAGCCCGAGTTTACTACAGGGGCGGAGGGTCGAGCAGTACTTC. Translating gives CASSPSLLQGRRVEQYF. The variable domain in full, with the rest retrieved from reference TRBV7-9 and TRBJ2-7, is DTGVSQNPRHKITKRGQNVTFRCDPISEHNRLYWYRQTLGQGPEFLTYFQNEAQLEKSRLLSDRFSAERPKGSFSTLEIQRTEQGDSAMYLCASSPSLLQGRRVEQYFGPGTRLTVT.

In regard to this clone: One junction end does not reproduce the germline sequence, and a read error may be involved. The chain couples TRBV18 to TRBJ1-1; TRBD1 might be the D (5 bases). Germline values: CDR1 KGHSH, CDR2 LQKENI. This CDR3 region has 12 residues. The CDR3 spells CASSPSQAPIGF. The CDR3, as DNA: TGTGCCAGCTCACCTTCACAGGCTCCGATAGGGTTT.

CDR3 sequence (DNA): TGTGCCAGCAACCCAAGCGGGGGGGCTCAAGAGACCCAGTACTTC. Protein product: CASNPSGGAQETQYF. The chain carries TRBV7-9 and TRBJ2-5; 10 positions agree with TRBD2. Looked up from germline, CDR1 is SEHNR and CDR2 is FQNEAQ (reference sequence). The trim removed 7 bases at V and 2 bases at J, leaving 7 bases unmatched. The CDR3 runs 15 residues.

This chain links TRBV5-1 with TRBJ2-3, with TRBD2 matching 9 bases. The CDR3 extends over 18 amino acids. Germline values: CDR1 SGHRS, CDR2 YFSETQ. The J segment lost 5 bases and the V segment lost 0 bases, leaving 13 bases of the junction unmatched. CDR3 coding DNA: TGCGCCAGCAGCTTGGCCCCGGGGCGCGGGAGGGTTGGAGATACGCAGTATTTT. It codes for CASSLAPGRGRVGDTQYF.

This clone was counted a single time. The chain combines TRBV9 with TRBJ1-5, with a possible D match to TRBD1 (6 bases). V lost 4 bases to trimming and J lost 0 bases, with 11 bases between them. This CDR3 is built from 15 residues. CDR1 is SGDLS and CDR2 is YYNGEE in the germline V gene. Here the CDR3 reads CASSTTGYSNQPQHF. CDR3 bases: TGTGCCAGCAGCACGACAGGTTATAGCAATCAGCCCCAGCATTTT.

The chain combines TRBV18 with TRBJ1-4; tentative D call: TRBD1 (6 bases). Looked up from germline, CDR1 is KGHSH and CDR2 is LQKENI. The CDR3 spans 16 residues. The germline V and J ends were trimmed by 5 bases and 0 bases, with 13 bases remaining between them. Here the CDR3 reads CASSTRDTATNEKLFF. For the CDR3, the DNA is TGTGCCAGCTCAACGAGGGACACAGCAACTAATGAAAAACTGTTTTTT.